This is a list of T cell receptor beta chains from one sample in a study of cytomegalovirus exposure and HLA in healthy donors. Data came from immunoSEQ multiplex PCR; TCRdb stores just in-frame clones and leaves some out. The table has roughly 200,000 clones, over 80% seen once. Sample: PBMCs. These receptors originate from a boy aged 2-9 years in good health and CMV-seronegative. CDR3s include the opening cysteine and the closing phenylalanine or tryptophan. Each record gives: CDR3 protein, J gene, V gene.

CASSSRTGTTRWYF	TRBJ2-7	TRBV27
CASSWDSSGETQYF	TRBJ2-5	TRBV27
CASSESQGPLFYNEQFF	TRBJ2-1	TRBV25-1
CASSPKQPDSYEQYF	TRBJ2-7	TRBV6-1
CASNLDRGSYEQYF	TRBJ2-7	TRBV5-1
CASSEGSVGTDTQYF	TRBJ2-3	TRBV10-2
CASSEGGGNGDF	TRBJ2-7	TRBV2
CASSPTTWVGYGYTF	TRBJ1-2	TRBV27
CASSLAPAGADTQYF	TRBJ2-3	TRBV5-1
CASSPQGLGYEQYF	TRBJ2-7	TRBV18
CASSESWPTGADTQYF	TRBJ2-3	TRBV25-1
CASSWGGGSNQPQHF	TRBJ1-5	TRBV7-9
CASSLRRGTDTQYF	TRBJ2-3	TRBV11-1
CASSPYSPGSNTEAFF	TRBJ1-1	TRBV19
CASSVTSGGGETQYF	TRBJ2-5	TRBV11-2
CASSVYGVQESSYNEQFF	TRBJ2-1	TRBV9
CSVEVAEGYTF	TRBJ1-2	TRBV29-1
CASSYSLTDTQYF	TRBJ2-3	TRBV6-6
CASSLDRAWEQYF	TRBJ2-5	TRBV5-6
CASSGDRGGGYGYTF	TRBJ1-2	TRBV5-1
CASSLVPAGGVTNEKLFF	TRBJ1-4	TRBV7-8
CASSLGDRGNEKLFF	TRBJ1-4	TRBV5-1
CASSLGGPYNEQFF	TRBJ2-1	TRBV5-4
CASSYGTGGQNGYTF	TRBJ1-2	TRBV6-5
CASSPGGHQPQHF	TRBJ1-5	TRBV9
CASSHRGEGRRSNEKLFF	TRBJ1-4	TRBV4-1
CASSYRQSNQPQHF	TRBJ1-5	TRBV6-5
CASSGTKNTGELFF	TRBJ2-2	TRBV21-1
CASKFNNEQFF	TRBJ2-1	TRBV6-1
CASSILFRDRAYGYTF	TRBJ1-2	TRBV19
CTSSQDQRARYEQYF	TRBJ2-7	TRBV1
CASSFRNSKNEQFF	TRBJ2-1	TRBV7-6
CASSYSSAGLYNEQFF	TRBJ2-1	TRBV6-5
CASGPFEWTEETQYF	TRBJ2-5	TRBV28
CATRQGRNQPQHF	TRBJ1-5	TRBV10-3
CASSMPPPRNEQFF	TRBJ2-1	TRBV13
CASSQVGGGRYEQYF	TRBJ2-7	TRBV4-2
CATSRDNSGANVLIF	TRBJ2-6	TRBV15
CASSYSGRRRNEQFF	TRBJ2-1	TRBV6-5
CASSLVRDRGLEQYF	TRBJ2-5	TRBV7-9
CASADRTGNEKLFF	TRBJ1-4	TRBV27
CASSYSAGVGNTEAFF	TRBJ1-1	TRBV6-6
CASTGEGSNQPQHF	TRBJ1-5	TRBV19
CASLRQSGAYGYTF	TRBJ1-2	TRBV19
CASSYGGNYGYTF	TRBJ1-2	TRBV6-6
CASRKGQGAGDTQYF	TRBJ2-3	TRBV27
CASSGSTGKGPQLF	TRBJ2-1	TRBV6-5
CASSGGDYNEQFF	TRBJ2-1	TRBV19
CASSPGTGVSYEQYF	TRBJ2-7	TRBV19
CASSSRDRDGGYTF	TRBJ1-2	TRBV6-1
CASSLAGGGGSYEQYF	TRBJ2-7	TRBV5-4
CASSLGQGYQPQHF	TRBJ1-5	TRBV19
CASSSIGGRPQETQYF	TRBJ2-5	TRBV7-2